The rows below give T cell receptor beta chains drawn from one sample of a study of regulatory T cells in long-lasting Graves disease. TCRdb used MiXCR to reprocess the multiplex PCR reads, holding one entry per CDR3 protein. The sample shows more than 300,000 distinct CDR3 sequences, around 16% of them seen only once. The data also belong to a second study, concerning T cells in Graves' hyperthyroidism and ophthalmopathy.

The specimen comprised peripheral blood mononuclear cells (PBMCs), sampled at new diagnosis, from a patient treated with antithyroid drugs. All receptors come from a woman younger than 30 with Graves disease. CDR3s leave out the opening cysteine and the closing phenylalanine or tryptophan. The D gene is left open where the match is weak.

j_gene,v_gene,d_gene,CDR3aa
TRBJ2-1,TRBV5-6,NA,ASNWNGVHNEQF
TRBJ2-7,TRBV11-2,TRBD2,ASSLVRGAYEQY
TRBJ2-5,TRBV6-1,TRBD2,ASSELRGYQETQY
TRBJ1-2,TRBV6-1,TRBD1,ASSEARGHGYT
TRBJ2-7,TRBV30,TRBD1,AWSVRAGGSYEQY
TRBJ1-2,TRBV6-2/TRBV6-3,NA,ASSPYKGYGYT
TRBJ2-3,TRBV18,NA,ASSPPGDTDTQY
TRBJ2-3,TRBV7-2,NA,ASSSRLGDTQY
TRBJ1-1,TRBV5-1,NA,ASSWDGTSGTEAF
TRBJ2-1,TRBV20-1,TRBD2,SADLLAGVPNEQF
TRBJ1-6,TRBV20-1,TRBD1,SASKGQENSPLH
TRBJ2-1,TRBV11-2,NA,ASSLGGGRGALYNEQF
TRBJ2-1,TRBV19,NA,ASSGAGLWVEF
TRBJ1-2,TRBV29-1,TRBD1,SVDFQGAVGYT
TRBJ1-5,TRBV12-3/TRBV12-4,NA,ASGQPQH
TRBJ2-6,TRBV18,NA,ASSPQGSSGANVLT
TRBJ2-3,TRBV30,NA,AWAKVGDPTDTQY
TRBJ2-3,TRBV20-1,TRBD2,SARDPRGGDTQY
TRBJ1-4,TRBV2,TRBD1,ASIPQGGKGEKLF
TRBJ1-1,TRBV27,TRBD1,ASRSFDHRGEAF
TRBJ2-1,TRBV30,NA,AWSARLGVGNEQF
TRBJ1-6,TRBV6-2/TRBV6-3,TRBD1,ASKGQLNSPLH
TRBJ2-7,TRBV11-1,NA,ASSPGGTLGAEQY
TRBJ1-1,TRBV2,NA,ASSENRRGAF
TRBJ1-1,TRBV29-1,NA,SVVSSDLYEAF
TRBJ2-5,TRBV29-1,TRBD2,SGFLAGGEQETQY
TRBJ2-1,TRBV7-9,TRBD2,ASSPFGASGRAHEQF
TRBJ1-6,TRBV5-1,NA,ASSESPRSNSPLH
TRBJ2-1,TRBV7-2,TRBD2,ASSQWTSRFEQF
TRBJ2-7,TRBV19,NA,ASSSPGTTLGEQY
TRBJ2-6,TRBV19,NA,ASSIGTVTGANVLT
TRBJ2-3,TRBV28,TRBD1,ASSHPRAGTVSTDTQY
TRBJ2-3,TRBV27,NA,ASSLEGVTSTDTQY
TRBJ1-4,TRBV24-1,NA,ATSDLGKDSSSTNEKLF
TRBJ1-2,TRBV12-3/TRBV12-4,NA,ASSFLQGSYGYT
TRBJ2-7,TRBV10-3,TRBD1,AISTGGISVGYEQY
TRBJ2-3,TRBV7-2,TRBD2,ASSLRSSGVSGTQY